This T cell receptor (beta chain) emerged from a study of monozygotic twins with inflammatory bowel disease (dated by TCRdb to between 2017 and 2020). Broadly, across the study: The complete study included about 28 monozygotic twin pairs: 19 IBD-discordant Danish pairs and nine German pairs, of which four were IBD-concordant and five were IBD-discordant. The search for disease-associated traits relied mainly on comparing, within discordant pairs, IBD patients with their genetically identical healthy co-twins. Each individual had, on average, about 151 000 unique TCRalpha sequences and 181 000 unique TCRbeta sequences available for analysis.

Library preparation was by 5' RACE. Preparation of each TCR library used approximately 3,200 ng of total RNA. For each sample, cDNA synthesis with SMARTScribe reverse transcriptase was split into eight separate reactions. During cDNA synthesis, template switching was used to introduce unique molecular identifiers that contained a 6-nucleotide sample barcode. Amplification of TCRalpha and TCRbeta cDNA involved two nested PCRs of approximately 17 and 9 cycles, and each PCR was followed by bead purification. Before amplification, cDNA was treated with uracil DNA-glycosylase and purified using the QIAquick PCR purification kit. The second PCR added Illumina TruSeq-compatible adapters along with sample-specific barcodes. Library quality and concentration were assessed using TapeStation and Qubit, and approximately 5 ng of each library was pooled. The pooled libraries were sequenced with 2 x 100 bp reads and custom sequencing primers on an Illumina HiSeq2500 single-index Rapid Run. The paper's processing steps were these. MiGEC version 1.2.6 was used for UMI-based consensus assembly, which corrected PCR and sequencing errors. MiXCR version 2.1.1 handled V(D)J alignment, clonotype assembly and CDR3 extraction. To normalise gene usage, clonotype sharing and MAIT/NKT TCR abundance, the analysis used the top 1000, 10 000 and 20 000 clonotypes per sample. Diversity was computed as the inverse Simpson index with the vegan R package after downsampling to 27 000 UMIs. Paired Mann-Whitney U tests were applied to discordant twin pairs, with Benjamini-Hochberg correction for multiple testing. Through TCRdb reprocessing, the reads give one entry per CDR3 protein sequence; DNA is omitted. The V and J calls and clone size are TCRdb's, not the authors'. The sample table holds 400,000 to 500,000 distinct CDR3 sequences. The ten most abundant clones make up approximately 2.3% of the sample.

Details on this clonotype: Its antigen has not been determined.

The paper's findings and limits, for the study overall: The analysis was unable to tell different T cell subtypes apart. IBD patients had lower TCRbeta repertoire diversity, measured by the inverse Simpson index, than their healthy co-twins. The results gave no support for a single strong signal or clonotype linked to IBD. Because patients were on differing immunosuppressive treatments, the repertoires may have picked up extra background noise and inter-individual variability. Compared with healthy twins, IBD patients shared fewer clonotypes with other individuals, and the difference was most pronounced in patients with signs of disease activity. Concordant and discordant twins showed no difference in repertoire similarity, possibly because of limited statistical power.

From each donor, a roughly 2.5 ml peripheral blood sample was drawn into PAXgene tubes and stored at -80 degrees C. Without any T cell sorting, total RNA was extracted from whole blood using the PAXgene blood miRNA kit on an automated QIAcube. Deep TCRalpha and TCRbeta repertoire profiling with unique molecular barcoding was performed on peripheral blood of monozygotic twin pairs concordant or discordant for inflammatory bowel disease. Smoking habits were recorded for all twin pairs, with individuals classified as current, former or never smokers. Measured from the cysteine to the phenylalanine, the CDR3 is 12 residues long. The entry carries no DNA sequence. Reading the germline V gene gives CDR1 SNHLY and CDR2 FYNNEI.

The rearrangement joined TRBV2 to TRBJ2-5; TCRdb's D call of TRBD1 is untestable without DNA. The sequence was collected from a human donor with ulcerative colitis or Crohn's disease, or a healthy co-twin of an affected twin (not recorded which). The sequencing sample was made of blood. The CDR3 region reads CASGTGKETQYF. With all but the CDR3 taken from the reference TRBV2 and TRBJ2-5 genes, the full variable domain is: EPEVTQTPSHQVTQMGQEVILRCVPISNHLYFYWYRQILGQKVEFLVSFYNNEISEKSEIFDDQFSVERPDGSNFTLKIRSTKLEDSAMYFCASGTGKETQYFGPGTRLLVL.